Described below is a single TCR beta chain sequence and its context. The antigen remains unidentified. Time point described: cycle 4 day 1 (C4D1), after more than five weeks of nivolumab. With no exception, relapse followed autologous stem cell transplantation in all patients, and brentuximab vedotin exposure varied. These data originate in a study of PD-1 blockade in classical Hodgkin lymphoma. The study's findings and limits: Patients who responded completely had about the same baseline diversity as newly diagnosed patients. Why the repertoires differ is still unclear, perhaps disease activity or prior therapy.

The table came from immunoSEQ multiplex PCR; TCRdb's copy has only in-frame clones and leaves some out. The repertoire holds about 24,000 clones, with about four fifths as singletons. V shed 0 bases and J 6 bases; nucleotides not matched to a gene: 5. Germline V gene data show CDR1 as SEHNR and CDR2 as FQNEAQ (reference sequence). The CDR3 loop spans 15 amino acids. This TCR came from a human donor with classical Hodgkin lymphoma. The V and J genes are TRBV7-9 and TRBJ1-2; 9 bases line up with TRBD1. Sequenced material: peripheral blood mononuclear cells (PBMCs), taken before the fourth cycle of nivolumab. The DNA for the CDR3 is TGTGCCAGCAGCTTAGCGAAGGGACAGGGTAATGGCTACACCTTC. This encodes CASSLAKGQGNGYTF.